The clone carrying this TCR beta chain came up a few times. From the PCR reads, TCRdb re-called clones with MiXCR. The sample contains about 23,000 clones, approximately 20% of which appear only once. This sample was taken from a study of metastatic and nonmetastatic thyroid tumors. The CDR3 extends over 15 amino acids. The V and J ends lost 3 bases and 2 bases, in that order; junction bases with no gene match: 6. Germline V CDR1 and CDR2: KGHDR, SFDVKD. All patients were untreated before thyroid surgery. This chain connects TRBV24-1 to TRBJ2-7, with TRBD1 matching over 7 bases. The sample consisted of blood. The source of this sequence is a male donor with papillary thyroid cancer or a benign thyroid nodule (not recorded which). Some clones in this sample may be carry-over from other donors' samples. The CDR3 region has the DNA TGTGCCACCAGTGATCCCCGACAGGGAGCCTACGAGCAGTACTTC. This translates into CATSDPRQGAYEQYF.